What follows are 12 T cell receptor beta chains derived from one specimen sequenced in a study of human T cells and chemical hapten exposure. This sample's time point: pre-sensitization, week 0. Treatment specified: therapeutic diphenylcyclopropenone sensitization with weekly scalp DPC. TCRdb re-called the RACE reads through MiXCR, storing one row per CDR3 protein. The profile covers 60,000 to 70,000 distinct CDR3 sequences, with roughly 9.7% appearing a single time and over 4% taken by the ten largest. The sample consisted of whole blood, taken in connection with sensitization to the hapten diphenylcyclopropenone (DPC). The receptors originated from a woman aged 45-65 years with alopecia areata. Some clones in this sample may be carry-over from other donors' samples.

Of note for this clonotype: A single base separates this from a much larger clone, so it may be a read error. This chain links TRBV27 with TRBJ1-5, with D possibly matching TRBD1 (5 bases). Looked up from germline, CDR1 is MNHEY and CDR2 is SMNVEV (reference sequence). This CDR3 comprises 15 residues. The V and J ends lost 5 bases and 0 bases respectively, with 11 bases between them. For the CDR3, the DNA is TGTGCCAGCAGTCCCCGGGGGTATAGCAATCAGCCCCAGCATTTT. It is translated as CASSPRGYSNQPQHF.

This sequence joins TRBV19 and TRBJ2-5, with D uncertain. V gave up 5 bases and J gave up 4 bases, with 8 bases separating them. Germline CDR1 reads LNHDA; CDR2 reads SQIVND (reference sequence). There are 12 residues in the CDR3. In DNA, the CDR3 is TGTGCCAGTAGTCCCCGAGGAGAGACCCAGTACTTC. Its translation is CASSPRGETQYF. Using reference TRBV19 and TRBJ2-5 for the parts outside the CDR3, the full variable domain is DGGITQSPKYLFRKEGQNVTLSCEQNLNHDAMYWYRQDPGQGLRLIYYSQIVNDFQKGDIAEGYSVSREKKESFPLTVTSAQKNPTAFYLCASSPRGETQYFGPGTRLLVL.

This clonotype was observed at least ten times. V and J are TRBV6-2 or TRBV6-3 and TRBJ2-3; 12 nucleotides align to TRBD2. V shed 0 bases, J shed 11 bases, and the junction held 6 bases outside the gene matches. The CDR3 contains 15 residues. Germline lookup yields CDR1 MNHEY and CDR2 SVGEGT. The CDR3 DNA sequence: TGTGCCAGCAGTTACTCGACTAGCGGGGGCTCTCAGCAGTATTTT. Residues: CASSYSTSGGSQQYF.

This clonotype came up a few times. The genes are TRBV5-1 and TRBJ1-2, with 9 nucleotides matching TRBD1. Germline CDR1 and CDR2: SGHRS and YFSETQ. The ends lost 5 bases at V and 6 bases at J; junction bases unmatched: 8. This CDR3 spans 14 amino acids. The CDR3 region has the DNA TGCGCCAGCAGAAAGGACAGGGGCTTGGATGGCTACACCTTC. This translates into CASRKDRGLDGYTF.

The rearrangement uses TRBV6-6 and TRBJ1-5; the D is unclear. V was trimmed by 6 bases and J by 6 bases, leaving 9 bases between them. CDR3 length: 12 residues. The germline CDR1 and CDR2 sequences are MNHNY and SVGAGI (reference sequence). The CDR3: CASRAGGQPQHF. The CDR3 bases are TGTGCCAGCAGGGCAGGCGGTCAGCCCCAGCATTTT.

This clonotype was counted at least ten times. The rearrangement uses TRBV6-5 and TRBJ1-1, with 7 bases lining up with TRBD1. CDR1 and CDR2 (germline): MNHEY, SVGAGI. The V gene end was trimmed by 4 bases and the J gene end by 0 bases; junction bases not matched to a gene: 5. The CDR3 contains 15 residues. The CDR3: CASSLQGMVNTEAFF. In DNA form, the CDR3 reads TGTGCCAGCAGTTTACAGGGGATGGTGAACACTGAAGCTTTCTTT.

This clonotype was recorded a few times. V usage is TRBV12-3 or TRBV12-4 and J usage is TRBJ1-2, with TRBD1 identical over 8 bases. The CDR3 extends over 13 amino acids. V dropped 5 bases and J dropped 4; count of bases not matched to a gene: 3. The CDR3 loop reads CASSPGQVYGYTF. Written as DNA, the CDR3 is TGTGCCAGCAGTCCGGGACAGGTCTATGGCTACACCTTC.

This clonotype was counted only a few times. The chain joins TRBV28 to TRBJ1-5; D not resolved. The germline gives CDR1 MDHEN, CDR2 SYDVKM. V was shortened by 6 bases and J by 2 bases, with 11 bases between the two germline ends. This CDR3 is 14 amino acids long. In DNA, the CDR3 is TGTGCCAGCAGCACGCTATCGGGCAATCAGCCCCAGCATTTT. Translating gives CASSTLSGNQPQHF.

This clonotype came up a few times. The chain joins TRBV27 to TRBJ2-1; 12 bases match TRBD2. V shed 3 bases and J 8 bases; nucleotides not matched to a gene: 2. The CDR3 contains 14 residues. From germline, CDR1 is MNHEY and CDR2 SMNVEV (reference sequence). The CDR3 spells CASSLRTSGDEQFF. CDR3 nucleotide sequence: TGTGCCAGCAGTTTGCGGACTAGCGGGGATGAGCAGTTCTTC.

This clonotype has only a few counts. The chain employs TRBV18 and TRBJ2-6; D is undetermined. Deletions cut 4 bases from V and 1 base from J, with 11 bases between. This CDR3 is 16 amino acids long. The germline gives CDR1 KGHSH, CDR2 LQKENI. The CDR3 here is CASSLGPYSGANVLTF. The CDR3 DNA reads TGTGCCAGCTCACTAGGACCCTATTCTGGGGCCAACGTCCTGACTTTC.

This clonotype was counted ten times or more. The gene calls are TRBV27 and TRBJ1-2, with 7 bases fitting TRBD1. CDR3 length: 13 amino acids. Germline CDR1 is MNHEY and CDR2 is SMNVEV (reference sequence). Trimming removed 5 bases from V and 8 bases from J; junction bases left unmatched: 8. DNA of the CDR3: TGTGCCAGCAGTAACAACAGGGGCGGGGGCTACACCTTC. Its protein is CASSNNRGGGYTF.

This clonotype was counted at least ten times. The CDR3 reads CASKSRAGGGEKLFF. The CDR3 DNA reads as TGTGCCAGCAAGAGTCGGGCAGGGGGAGGTGAAAAACTGTTTTTT. This chain links TRBV6-5 with TRBJ1-4; 7 bases line up with TRBD1. Trimming cost V 7 bases and J 7 bases; bases outside gene matches: 12. CDR1 is MNHEY, CDR2 SVGAGI, per germline. The CDR3 contains 15 residues.